This note documents a single T cell receptor (beta chain) sequence. The data were obtained in a study of Ad26.COV2.S vaccination and SARS-CoV-2 variants. Assay: immunoSEQ multiplex PCR; the TCRdb copy retains only in-frame clones and omits some. The data show 350,000 to 450,000 clones, around 90% seen once. V was clipped by 4 bases and J by 0 bases, with 19 bases between them. This CDR3 comprises 19 residues. Germline V gene sequence: CDR1 MGHRA, CDR2 YSYEKL. The receptor's source is a human donor who had recovered from COVID-19. The material sequenced was peripheral blood, taken after recovery from COVID-19. This chain uses TRBV4-1 with TRBJ2-6, with D possibly matching TRBD1 (6 bases). For the CDR3, the DNA is TGCGCCAGCAGCCGGGCGGTACAGGGCCGCCTCTCTGGGGCCAACGTCCTGACTTTC. It encodes CASSRAVQGRLSGANVLTF.